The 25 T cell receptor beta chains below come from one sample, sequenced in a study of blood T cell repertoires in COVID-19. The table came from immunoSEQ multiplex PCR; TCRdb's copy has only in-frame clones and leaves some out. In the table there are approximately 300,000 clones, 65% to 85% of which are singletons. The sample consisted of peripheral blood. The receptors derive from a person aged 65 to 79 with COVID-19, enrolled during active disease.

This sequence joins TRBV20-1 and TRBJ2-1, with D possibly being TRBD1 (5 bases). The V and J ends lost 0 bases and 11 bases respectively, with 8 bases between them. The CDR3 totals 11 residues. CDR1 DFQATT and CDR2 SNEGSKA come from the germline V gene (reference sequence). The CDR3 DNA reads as TGCAGTGCTAGAGATATGGACAAGCAGTTCTTC. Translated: CSARDMDKQFF.

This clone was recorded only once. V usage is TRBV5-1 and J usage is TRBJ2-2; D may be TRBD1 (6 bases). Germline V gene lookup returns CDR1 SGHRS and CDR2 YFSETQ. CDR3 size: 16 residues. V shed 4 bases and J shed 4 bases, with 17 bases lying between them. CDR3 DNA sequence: TGCGCCAGCAGCCCCGACTGGGGGCTAGGCACCGGGGAGCTGTTTTTT. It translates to CASSPDWGLGTGELFF.

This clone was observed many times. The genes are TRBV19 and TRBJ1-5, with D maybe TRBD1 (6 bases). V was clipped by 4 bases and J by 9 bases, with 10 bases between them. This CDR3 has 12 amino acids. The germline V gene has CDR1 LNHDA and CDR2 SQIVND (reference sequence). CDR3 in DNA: TGTGCCAGTAGTACAGGGGTTTGGCCCCAGCATTTT. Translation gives CASSTGVWPQHF.

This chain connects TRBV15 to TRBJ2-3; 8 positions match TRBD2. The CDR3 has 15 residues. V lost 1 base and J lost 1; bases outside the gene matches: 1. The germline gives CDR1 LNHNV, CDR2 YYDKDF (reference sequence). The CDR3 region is CATSRGSGGTDTQYF. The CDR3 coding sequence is TGTGCCACCAGCAGAGGTAGCGGGGGCACAGATACGCAGTATTTT.

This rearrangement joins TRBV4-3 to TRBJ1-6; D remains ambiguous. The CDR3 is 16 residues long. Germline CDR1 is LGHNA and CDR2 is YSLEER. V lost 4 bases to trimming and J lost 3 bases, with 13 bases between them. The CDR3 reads CASSLTLGLYNSPLHF. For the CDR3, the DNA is TGCGCCAGCAGCCTGACCCTAGGTCTCTATAATTCACCCCTCCACTTT.

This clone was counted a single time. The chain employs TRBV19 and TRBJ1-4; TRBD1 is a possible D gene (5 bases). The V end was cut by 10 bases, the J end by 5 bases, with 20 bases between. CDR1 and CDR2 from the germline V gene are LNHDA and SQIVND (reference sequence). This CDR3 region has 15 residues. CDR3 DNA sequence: TGTGCCACCCAAGAGGCCAGGGAAGCCAATGAAAAACTGTTTTTT. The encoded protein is CATQEAREANEKLFF. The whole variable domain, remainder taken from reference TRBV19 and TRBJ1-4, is DGGITQSPKYLFRKEGQNVTLSCEQNLNHDAMYWYRQDPGQGLRLIYYSQIVNDFQKGDIAEGYSVSREKKESFPLTVTSAQKNPTAFYLCATQEAREANEKLFFGSGTQLSVL.

As DNA, the CDR3 is TGTGCCAGCAGTTTTAAGGGGCTTCAATCCTCACCCCTCCACTTT. Protein sequence: CASSFKGLQSSPLHF. This chain connects TRBV28 to TRBJ1-6, with D perhaps TRBD1 (5 bases). This CDR3 region has 15 residues. Per the germline V gene, CDR1 is MDHEN and CDR2 is SYDVKM. Trimming left V 3 bases short and J 10 bases short, with 16 bases between.

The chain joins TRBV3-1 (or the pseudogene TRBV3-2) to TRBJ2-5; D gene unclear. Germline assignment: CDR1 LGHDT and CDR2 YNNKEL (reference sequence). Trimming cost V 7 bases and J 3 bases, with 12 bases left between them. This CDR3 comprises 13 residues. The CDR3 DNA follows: TGTGCCAGCACCCGGGTAGAAAAAGAGACCCAGTACTTC. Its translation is CASTRVEKETQYF.

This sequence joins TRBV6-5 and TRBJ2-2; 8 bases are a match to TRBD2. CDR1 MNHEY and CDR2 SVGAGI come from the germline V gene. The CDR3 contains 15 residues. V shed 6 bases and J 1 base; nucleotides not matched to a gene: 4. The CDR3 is CASSRTSGNTGELFF. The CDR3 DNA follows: TGTGCCAGCAGCCGTACTAGCGGGAACACCGGGGAGCTGTTTTTT.

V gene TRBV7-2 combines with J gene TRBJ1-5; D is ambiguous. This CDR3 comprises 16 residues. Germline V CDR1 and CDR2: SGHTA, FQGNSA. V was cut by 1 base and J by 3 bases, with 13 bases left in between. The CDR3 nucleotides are TGTGCCAGCAGCTTAGGCGGGCCGGGTTCCAATCAGCCCCAGCATTTT. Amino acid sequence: CASSLGGPGSNQPQHF.

CDR3 nucleotides: TGTGCCAGCAGCCCAGCAGGGGGATATACGCAGTATTTT. This sequence encodes CASSPAGGYTQYF. The rearrangement uses TRBV7-3 and TRBJ2-3; 7 nucleotides align to TRBD1. In germline, CDR1 is SGHTA, CDR2 FQGTGA. Trimming removed 5 bases from V and 7 bases from J; junction bases left unmatched: 6. The CDR3 length is 13 residues. Complete variable domain (other parts from reference TRBV7-3 and TRBJ2-3): GAGVSQTPSNKVTEKGKYVELRCDPISGHTALYWYRQSLGQGPEFLIYFQGTGAADDSGLPNDRFFAVRPEGSVSTLKIQRTERGDSAVYLCASSPAGGYTQYFGPGTRLTVL.

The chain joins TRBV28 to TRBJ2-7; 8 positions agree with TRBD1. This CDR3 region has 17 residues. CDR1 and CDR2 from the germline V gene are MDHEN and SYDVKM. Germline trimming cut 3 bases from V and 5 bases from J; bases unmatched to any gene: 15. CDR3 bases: TGTGCCAGCAGTTTGAGGTTAAGGAGACAGGGGCACAACGAGCAGTACTTC. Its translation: CASSLRLRRQGHNEQYF.

The chain's CDR3 is CASSAGALNTEAFF. The DNA of the CDR3 is TGTGCCAGCAGCGCAGGGGCGCTGAACACTGAAGCTTTCTTT. This chain links TRBV6-2 or TRBV6-3 with TRBJ1-1; possible D gene TRBD1, 6 bases. Germline V gene sequence: CDR1 MNHEY, CDR2 SVGEGT. The CDR3 contains 14 residues. Deletions cut 6 bases from V and 0 bases from J, with 11 bases between.

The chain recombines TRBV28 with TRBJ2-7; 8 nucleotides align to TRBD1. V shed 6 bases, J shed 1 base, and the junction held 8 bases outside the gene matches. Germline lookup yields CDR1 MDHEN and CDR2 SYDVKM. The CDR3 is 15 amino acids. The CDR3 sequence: CASREQGGESYEQYF. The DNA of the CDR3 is TGTGCCAGCAGAGAACAGGGGGGTGAATCCTACGAGCAGTACTTC.

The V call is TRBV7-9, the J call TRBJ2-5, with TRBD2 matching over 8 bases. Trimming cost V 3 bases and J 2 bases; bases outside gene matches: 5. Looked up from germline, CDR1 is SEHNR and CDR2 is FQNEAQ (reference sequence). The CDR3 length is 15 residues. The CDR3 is CASSFRLALQETQYF. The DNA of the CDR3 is TGTGCCAGCAGCTTCCGACTAGCGTTACAAGAGACCCAGTACTTC.

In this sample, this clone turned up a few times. CDR3 sequence reads: CSASWSGGTETQYF. CDR3 DNA sequence: TGCAGTGCTAGTTGGTCAGGGGGCACAGAGACCCAGTACTTC. This chain connects TRBV20-1 to TRBJ2-5; 8 nucleotides match TRBD1. V gave up 3 bases and J gave up 4 bases; unmatched junction bases: 7. The CDR3 is made up of 14 amino acids. Germline-derived CDR1 and CDR2 are DFQATT and SNEGSKA (reference sequence).

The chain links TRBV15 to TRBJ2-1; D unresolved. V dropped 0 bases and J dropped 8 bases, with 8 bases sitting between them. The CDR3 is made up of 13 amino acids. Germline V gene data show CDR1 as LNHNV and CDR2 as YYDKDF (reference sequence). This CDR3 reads CATSRDLRDEQFF. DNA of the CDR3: TGTGCCACCAGCAGAGATCTCCGGGATGAGCAGTTCTTC.

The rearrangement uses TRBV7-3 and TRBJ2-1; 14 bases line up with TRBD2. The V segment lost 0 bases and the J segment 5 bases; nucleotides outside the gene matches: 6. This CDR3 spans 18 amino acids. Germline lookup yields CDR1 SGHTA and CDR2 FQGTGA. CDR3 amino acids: CASSLTPGTSGSHNEQFF. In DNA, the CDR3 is TGTGCCAGCAGCTTAACGCCCGGGACTAGCGGGAGTCACAATGAGCAGTTCTTC.

The CDR3 DNA reads as TGTGCCAGCAGCCTCTGGGGACTTGAGCTCGAGCAGTACTTC. This encodes CASSLWGLELEQYF. The chain employs TRBV14 and TRBJ2-7, with D possibly matching TRBD2 (6 bases). This CDR3 is 14 amino acids long. Trimming pared 4 bases from V and 6 bases from J, leaving 16 bases between. Germline loops: CDR1 SGHDN, CDR2 FVKESK.

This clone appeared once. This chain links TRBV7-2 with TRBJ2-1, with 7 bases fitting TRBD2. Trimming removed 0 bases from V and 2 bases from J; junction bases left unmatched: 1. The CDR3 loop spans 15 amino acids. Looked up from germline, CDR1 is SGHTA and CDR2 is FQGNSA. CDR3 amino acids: CASSLAGGAYNEQFF. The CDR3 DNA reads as TGTGCCAGCAGCTTAGCGGGGGGGGCCTACAATGAGCAGTTCTTC.

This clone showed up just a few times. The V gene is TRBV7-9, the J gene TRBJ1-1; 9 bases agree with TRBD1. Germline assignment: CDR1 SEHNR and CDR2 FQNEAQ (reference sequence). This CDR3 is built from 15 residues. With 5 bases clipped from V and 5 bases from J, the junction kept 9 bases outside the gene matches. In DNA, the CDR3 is TGTGCCAGCAGCCCAGAGACAGGGGGTGTAACTGAAGCTTTCTTT. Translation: CASSPETGGVTEAFF.

The CDR3 bases are TGCGCCAGCAGTAAGACAGGGAGTGGAAACACCATATATTTT. It codes for CASSKTGSGNTIYF. This chain joins TRBV4-3 and TRBJ1-3, with 7 bases identical to TRBD1. This CDR3 has 14 residues. Germline CDR1 is LGHNA and CDR2 is YSLEER. V lost 6 bases to trimming and J lost 3 bases; unmatched junction nucleotides: 5.

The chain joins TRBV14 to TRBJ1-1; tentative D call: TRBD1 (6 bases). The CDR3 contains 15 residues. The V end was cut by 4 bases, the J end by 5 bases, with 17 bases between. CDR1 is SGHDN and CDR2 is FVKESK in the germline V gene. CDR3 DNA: TGTGCCAGCAGCCTGTCCCAGGGGTTCTGGACTGAAGCTTTCTTT. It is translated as CASSLSQGFWTEAFF.

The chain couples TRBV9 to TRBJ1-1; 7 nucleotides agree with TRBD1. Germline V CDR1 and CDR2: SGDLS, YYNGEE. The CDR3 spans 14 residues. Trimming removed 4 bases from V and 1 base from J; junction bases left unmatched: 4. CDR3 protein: CASSSGQPNTEAFF. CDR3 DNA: TGTGCCAGCAGCTCGGGACAGCCGAACACTGAAGCTTTCTTT.

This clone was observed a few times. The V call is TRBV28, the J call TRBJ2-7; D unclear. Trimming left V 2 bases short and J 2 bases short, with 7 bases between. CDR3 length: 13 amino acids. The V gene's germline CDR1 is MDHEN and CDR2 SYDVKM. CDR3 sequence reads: CASSLPSTYEQYF. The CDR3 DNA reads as TGTGCCAGCAGTTTACCCAGTACCTACGAGCAGTACTTC.